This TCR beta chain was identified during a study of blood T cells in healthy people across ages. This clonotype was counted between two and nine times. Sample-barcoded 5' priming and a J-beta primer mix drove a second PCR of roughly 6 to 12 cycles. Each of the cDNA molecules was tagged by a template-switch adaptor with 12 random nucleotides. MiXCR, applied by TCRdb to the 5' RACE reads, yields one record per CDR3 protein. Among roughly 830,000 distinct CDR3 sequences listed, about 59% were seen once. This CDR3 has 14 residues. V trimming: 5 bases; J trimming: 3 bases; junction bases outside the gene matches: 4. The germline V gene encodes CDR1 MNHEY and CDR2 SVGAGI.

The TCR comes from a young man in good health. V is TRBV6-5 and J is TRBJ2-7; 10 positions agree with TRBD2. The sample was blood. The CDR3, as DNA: TGTGCCAGCAGTGCTAGCGGGGGCCACTACGAGCAGTACTTC. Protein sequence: CASSASGGHYEQYF.